This T cell receptor beta chain was sequenced for a study of OX40 agonist ivuxolimab in advanced cancers. About the study as a whole: Ivuxolimab was an agonistic, fully human IgG2 monoclonal antibody directed against OX40 (CD134), a costimulatory receptor. Intravenous ivuxolimab was administered to patients every 2 weeks at six dose levels: 0.01, 0.1, 0.3, 1.5, 3 and 10 mg/kg. Among the roughly 50 dose-escalation patients, 19 had hepatocellular carcinoma, some 15 melanoma, 9 renal cell carcinoma and 9 head and neck cancer. Patients were allowed to have had prior anti-PD-1, anti-PD-L1 or anti-CTLA-4 therapy, and around two fifths of the dose-escalation patients had been treated with checkpoint inhibitors. The monotherapy dose-escalation portion (N ≈ 50 patients) of the phase I ivuxolimab trial is reported in the paper. Partial responses occurred in three dose-escalation patients, of whom one had hepatocellular carcinoma and two had cutaneous melanoma. In the dose-escalation cohort, around four fifths of patients were male, and the mean age was around 60 years, with a range of roughly 20 to 80. Peripheral TCRbeta sequencing aimed to test whether ivuxolimab altered TCR sequence diversity and caused clonal T-cell expansion. Overall results and qualifications from the work: Antigen specificity was not determined for the clonally expanded peripheral T cells. After ivuxolimab, more expanded clones were found on average in CD8+ T cells than in CD4+ T cells. Low levels of normalized T-cell clonal expansion were also seen in some patients who did not respond. At doses of 0.1 to 3.0 mg/kg, clonal expansion of both CD4+ and CD8+ blood T cells was observed from baseline to week 6. In the 0.1-3.0 mg/kg groups, partial responders were among the patients with the lowest normalized peripheral clonal expansion, particularly in CD8+ T cells.

To sequence the TCRbeta CDR3 region, genomic DNA was isolated from the sorted cells. The immunoSEQ Assay was used for sequencing of TCRbeta CDR3 regions. Not all clones reach the TCRdb copy of this immuneACCESS table, which keeps in-frame sequences only. Checked studies attribute under half of the gap to unresolved V genes and leave the rest unexplained. A total of tens of thousands of clones appear in this sample, roughly 91% of them only once. The top ten clonotypes cover approximately 2% of the sample. After removal of 11 bases from V and 7 bases from J, the junction retains 18 bases not matched to a gene. The CDR3 starts with the cysteine, ends with the phenylalanine, and has 15 residues. Only the CDR3 DNA stays, 45 bases, in frame from base 1. Via the germline V gene, CDR1 is SNHLY and CDR2 FYNNEI. Comment on this clone: Its antigen remains undetermined. Per-base qualities were not stored, and no clone one base away is much larger.

Patients with a history of autoimmune disease or receiving systemic immunosuppression were excluded from the trial. Peripheral blood for TCR sequencing was drawn from every dose cohort at baseline, at cycle 4 day 1 and at cycle 7 day 1. The samples were taken from a phase I, first-in-human, multicenter, open-label dose-escalation trial of ivuxolimab. Adults with locally advanced or metastatic melanoma, renal cell, hepatocellular, or head and neck squamous cell carcinoma were enrolled in the trial. Before TCR sequencing, CD4+ T cells and CD8+ T cells from peripheral blood were sorted into separate populations.

The sequencing here drew on CD4+ or CD8+ T cells sorted from blood, taken in a trial of the OX40 agonist ivuxolimab. The chain is assembled from TRBV2 and TRBJ1-2; 8 bases in the middle match TRBD1. The clonotype originates from an adult with an advanced solid tumor such as melanoma, head and neck, liver or kidney cancer. CDR3 loop: CASDGQGIARSGYTF. The sequenced DNA is TGTGCCTCGGATGGACAGGGAATTGCTCGATCTGGCTACACCTTC.